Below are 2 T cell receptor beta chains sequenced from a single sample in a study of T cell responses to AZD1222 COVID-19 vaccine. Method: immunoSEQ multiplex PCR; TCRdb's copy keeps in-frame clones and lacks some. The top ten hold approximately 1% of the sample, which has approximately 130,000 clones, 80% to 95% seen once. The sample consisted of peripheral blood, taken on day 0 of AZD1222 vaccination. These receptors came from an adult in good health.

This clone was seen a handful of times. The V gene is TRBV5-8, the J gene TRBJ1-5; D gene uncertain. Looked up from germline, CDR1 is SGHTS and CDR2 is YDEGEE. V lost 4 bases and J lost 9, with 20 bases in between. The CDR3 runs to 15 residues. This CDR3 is CASSTNTAGEGPQHF. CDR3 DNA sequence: TGTGCCAGCAGCACGAACACCGCGGGCGAGGGGCCCCAGCATTTT.

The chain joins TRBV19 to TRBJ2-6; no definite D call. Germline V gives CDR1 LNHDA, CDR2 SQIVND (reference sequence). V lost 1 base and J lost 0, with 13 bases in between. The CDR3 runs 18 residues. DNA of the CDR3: TGTGCCAGTAGTATAGCCGGCTTACCCCACTCTGGGGCCAACGTCCTGACTTTC. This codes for CASSIAGLPHSGANVLTF.